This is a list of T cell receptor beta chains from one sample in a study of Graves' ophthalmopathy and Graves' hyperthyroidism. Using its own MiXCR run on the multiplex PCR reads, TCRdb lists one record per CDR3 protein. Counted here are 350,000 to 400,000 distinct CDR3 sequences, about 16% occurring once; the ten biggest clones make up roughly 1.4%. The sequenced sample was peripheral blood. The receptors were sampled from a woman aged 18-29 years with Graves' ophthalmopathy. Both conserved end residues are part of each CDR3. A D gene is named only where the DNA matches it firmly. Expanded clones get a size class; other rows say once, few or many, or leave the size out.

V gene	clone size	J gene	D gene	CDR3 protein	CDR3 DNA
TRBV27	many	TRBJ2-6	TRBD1	CASRDRANIRQSGANVLTF	TGTGCCAGCAGGGACAGGGCCAATATTCGGCAGTCTGGGGCCAACGTCCTGACTTTC
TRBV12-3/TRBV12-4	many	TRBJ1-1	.	CASRSRVAEAFF	TGTGCCAGCAGGAGCAGGGTAGCTGAAGCTTTCTTT
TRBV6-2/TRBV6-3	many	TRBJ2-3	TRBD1	CASSYAAGGEDTQYF	TGTGCCAGCAGTTACGCGGCAGGGGGCGAAGATACGCAGTATTTT
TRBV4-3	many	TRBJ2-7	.	CASSQANGVQQYF	TGCGCCAGCAGCCAAGCAAACGGGGTACAGCAGTACTTC
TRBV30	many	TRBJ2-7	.	CAWSPSSLLYEQYF	TGTGCCTGGAGTCCGAGCAGTCTCCTCTACGAGCAGTACTTC
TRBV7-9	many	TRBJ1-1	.	CASSSTDNTEAFF	TGTGCCAGCAGCTCGACAGATAACACTGAAGCTTTCTTT
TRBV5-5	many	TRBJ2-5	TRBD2	CASSWDGTSGSGETQYF	TGTGCCAGCAGCTGGGACGGGACTAGCGGGAGTGGAGAGACCCAGTACTTC
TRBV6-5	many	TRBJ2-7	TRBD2	CASEPLAGESYEQYF	TGTGCCAGCGAACCCCTAGCGGGGGAATCCTACGAGCAGTACTTC
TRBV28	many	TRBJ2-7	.	CASSLWGGGTSYEQYF	TGTGCCAGCAGTTTATGGGGGGGCGGTACCTCCTACGAGCAGTACTTC
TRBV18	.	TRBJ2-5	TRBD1	CASSPKGAKLETQYF	TGTGCCAGCTCACCCAAGGGGGCGAAGTTGGAGACCCAGTACTTC
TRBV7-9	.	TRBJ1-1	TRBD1	CASSSQGEGVAFF	TGTGCCAGCAGCTCCCAGGGGGAGGGAGTGGCTTTCTTT
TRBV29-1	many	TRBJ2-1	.	CSVEDHGTPAYNEQFF	TGCAGCGTTGAAGATCACGGAACACCTGCCTACAATGAGCAGTTCTTC
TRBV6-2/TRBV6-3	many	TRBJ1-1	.	CASLGDTQNTEAFF	TGTGCCAGTTTGGGGGACACACAGAACACTGAAGCTTTCTTT
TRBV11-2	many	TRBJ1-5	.	CASSYGRQAGNQPQHF	TGTGCCAGCAGCTACGGACGGCAGGCGGGGAATCAGCCCCAGCATTTT
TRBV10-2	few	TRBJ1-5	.	CASRSPNQPQHF	TGCGCCAGCAGGAGCCCCAATCAGCCCCAGCATTTT
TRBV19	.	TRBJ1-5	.	CASSMRGQGPSGPQHF	TGTGCCAGTAGTATGAGGGGTCAGGGCCCCTCGGGGCCCCAGCATTTT
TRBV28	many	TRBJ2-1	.	CASSPRATYNEQFF	TGTGCCAGCTCCCCGAGAGCGACCTACAATGAGCAGTTCTTC
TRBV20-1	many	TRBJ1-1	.	CSARDQLAGRAAFF	TGCAGTGCTAGAGATCAATTGGCAGGGAGGGCTGCTTTCTTT
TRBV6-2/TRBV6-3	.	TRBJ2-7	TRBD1	CASTPHRDRGNEQYF	TGTGCCAGCACCCCACACCGGGACAGGGGTAACGAGCAGTACTTC
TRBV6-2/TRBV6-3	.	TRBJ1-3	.	CASSPFLRGNTIYF	TGTGCCAGCAGTCCATTTCTTCGGGGAAACACCATATATTTT
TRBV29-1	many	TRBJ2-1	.	CSVGGTPHNEQFF	TGCAGCGTTGGGGGGACTCCCCACAATGAGCAGTTCTTC
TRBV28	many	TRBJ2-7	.	CASSSPPWEQYF	TGTGCCAGCAGTTCACCCCCTTGGGAGCAGTACTTC
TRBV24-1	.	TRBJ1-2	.	CATSPGLSYGYTF	TGTGCCACCAGCCCGGGATTGAGCTATGGCTACACCTTC
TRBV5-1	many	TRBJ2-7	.	CASSLDPGSTYEQYF	TGCGCCAGCAGCTTGGACCCGGGAAGTACCTACGAGCAGTACTTC
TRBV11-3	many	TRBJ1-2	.	CASRPGGGLANYGYTF	TGTGCCAGCAGACCTGGTGGAGGCCTAGCTAACTATGGCTACACCTTC
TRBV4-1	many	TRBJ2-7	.	CASSHISRRRLEGEQYF	TGCGCCAGCAGCCATATCTCGAGGAGGAGGTTAGAGGGCGAGCAGTACTTC
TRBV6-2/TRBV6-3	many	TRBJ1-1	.	CASSSRRLGLNTEAFF	TGTGCCAGCAGTTCCCGCCGGTTGGGCTTGAACACTGAAGCTTTCTTT
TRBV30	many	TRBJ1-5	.	CAWSWDSNQPQHF	TGTGCCTGGAGCTGGGATAGCAATCAGCCCCAGCATTTT
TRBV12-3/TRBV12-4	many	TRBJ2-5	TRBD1	CASTETGEETQYF	TGTGCCAGCACCGAGACAGGGGAAGAGACCCAGTACTTC
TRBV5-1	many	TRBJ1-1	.	CASSFSRGRNTEAFF	TGCGCCAGCAGCTTCTCGCGGGGGCGTAACACTGAAGCTTTCTTT
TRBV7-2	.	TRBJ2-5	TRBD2	CASSPFRLASETQYF	TGTGCCAGCAGCCCTTTCCGACTAGCCTCGGAGACCCAGTACTTC
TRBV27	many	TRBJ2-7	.	CASIGNSAEQYF	TGTGCCAGCATCGGTAACTCTGCCGAGCAGTACTTC
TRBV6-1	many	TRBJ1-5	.	CASSPDGLSNQPQHF	TGTGCCAGCAGTCCGGACGGATTAAGCAATCAGCCCCAGCATTTT
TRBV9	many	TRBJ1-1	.	CASSAGGSGARTEAFF	TGTGCCAGCAGCGCGGGGGGGTCGGGGGCGCGCACTGAAGCTTTCTTT
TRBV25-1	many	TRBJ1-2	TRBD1	CASSLDRIEYGYTF	TGTGCCAGCAGCCTGGACAGGATTGAATATGGCTACACCTTC
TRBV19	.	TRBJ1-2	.	CASSGGHPANYGYTF	TGTGCCAGCTCGGGGGGACACCCAGCAAACTATGGCTACACCTTC
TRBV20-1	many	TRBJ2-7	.	CSARDQYEQYF	TGCAGTGCTAGAGACCAGTACGAGCAGTACTTC
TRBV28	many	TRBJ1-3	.	CASSTDSHSGNTIYF	TGTGCCAGCAGCACGGACAGCCACTCTGGAAACACCATATATTTT
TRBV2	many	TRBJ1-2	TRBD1	CASSDSGTASGGYTF	TGTGCCAGCAGTGATTCCGGGACAGCTTCTGGAGGCTACACCTTC
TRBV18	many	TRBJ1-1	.	CASSPLRQAGNTEAFF	TGTGCCAGCTCACCGCTTAGGCAGGCAGGGAACACTGAAGCTTTCTTT
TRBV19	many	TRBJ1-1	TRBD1	CASRRTGEAFF	TGTGCCAGTAGGCGGACAGGTGAAGCTTTCTTT
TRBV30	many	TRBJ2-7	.	CASTWGGRENEQYF	TGTGCCTCCACCTGGGGGGGCAGGGAAAACGAGCAGTACTTC
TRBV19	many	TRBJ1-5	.	CAGSILDSLGNQPQHF	TGTGCCGGTAGTATATTAGACAGCCTCGGCAATCAGCCCCAGCATTTT
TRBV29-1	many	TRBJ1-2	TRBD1	CSVEDRRDSYGYTF	TGCAGCGTTGAAGATCGCCGGGACAGCTATGGCTACACCTTC
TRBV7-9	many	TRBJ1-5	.	CASSLDGFQPQHF	TGTGCCAGCAGCTTAGACGGGTTCCAGCCCCAGCATTTT
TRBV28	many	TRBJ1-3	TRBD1	CASSSPSDRVGNTIYF	TGTGCCAGCAGTTCCCCCAGCGACAGGGTTGGAAACACCATATATTTT
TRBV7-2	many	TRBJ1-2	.	CASSPRGGPLGYTF	TGTGCCAGCAGCCCGAGAGGGGGGCCCCTAGGCTACACCTTC
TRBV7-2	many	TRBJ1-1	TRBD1	CASSLQGASTEAFF	TGTGCCAGCAGCTTACAGGGGGCAAGCACTGAAGCTTTCTTT